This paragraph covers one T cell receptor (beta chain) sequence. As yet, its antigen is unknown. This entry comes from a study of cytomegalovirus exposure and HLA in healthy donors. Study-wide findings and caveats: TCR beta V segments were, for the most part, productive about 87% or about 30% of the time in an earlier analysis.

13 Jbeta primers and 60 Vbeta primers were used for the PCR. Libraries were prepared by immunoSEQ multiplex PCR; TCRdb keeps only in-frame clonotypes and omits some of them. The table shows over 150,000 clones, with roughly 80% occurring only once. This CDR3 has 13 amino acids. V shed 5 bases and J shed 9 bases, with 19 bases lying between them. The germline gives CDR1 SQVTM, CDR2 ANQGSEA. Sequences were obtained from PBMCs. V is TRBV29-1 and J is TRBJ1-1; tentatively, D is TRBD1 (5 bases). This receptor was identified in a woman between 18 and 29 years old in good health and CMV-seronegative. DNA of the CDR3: TGCAGCGTTCTTACAGGAAGGTTCTTCAAAGCTTTCTTT. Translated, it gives CSVLTGRFFKAFF.